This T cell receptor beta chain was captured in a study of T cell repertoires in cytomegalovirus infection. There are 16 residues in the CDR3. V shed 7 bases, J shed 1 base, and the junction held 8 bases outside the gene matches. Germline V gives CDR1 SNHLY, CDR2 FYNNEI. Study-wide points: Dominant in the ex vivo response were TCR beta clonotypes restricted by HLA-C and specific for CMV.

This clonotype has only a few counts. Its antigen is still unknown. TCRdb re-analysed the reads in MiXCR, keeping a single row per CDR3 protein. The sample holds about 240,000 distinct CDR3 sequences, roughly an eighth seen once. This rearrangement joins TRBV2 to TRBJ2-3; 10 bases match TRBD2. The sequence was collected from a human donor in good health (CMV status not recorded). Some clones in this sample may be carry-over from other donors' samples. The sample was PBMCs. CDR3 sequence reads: CASIPQLAGGTDTQYF. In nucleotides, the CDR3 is TGTGCCAGCATCCCCCAGCTAGCGGGAGGCACAGATACGCAGTATTTT.